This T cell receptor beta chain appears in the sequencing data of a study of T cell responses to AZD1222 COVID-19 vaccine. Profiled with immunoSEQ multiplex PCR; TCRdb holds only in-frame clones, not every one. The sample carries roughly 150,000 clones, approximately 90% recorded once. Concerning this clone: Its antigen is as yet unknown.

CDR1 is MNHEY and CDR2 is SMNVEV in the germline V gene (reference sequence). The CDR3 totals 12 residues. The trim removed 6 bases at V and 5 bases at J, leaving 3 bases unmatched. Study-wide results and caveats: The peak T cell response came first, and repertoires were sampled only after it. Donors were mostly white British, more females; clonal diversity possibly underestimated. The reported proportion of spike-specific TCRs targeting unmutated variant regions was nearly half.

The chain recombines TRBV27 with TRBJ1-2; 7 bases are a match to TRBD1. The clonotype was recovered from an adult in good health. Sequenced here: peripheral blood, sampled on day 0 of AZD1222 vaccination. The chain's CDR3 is CASRQGSYGYTF. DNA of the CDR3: TGTGCCAGCAGACAGGGGTCGTATGGCTACACCTTC.